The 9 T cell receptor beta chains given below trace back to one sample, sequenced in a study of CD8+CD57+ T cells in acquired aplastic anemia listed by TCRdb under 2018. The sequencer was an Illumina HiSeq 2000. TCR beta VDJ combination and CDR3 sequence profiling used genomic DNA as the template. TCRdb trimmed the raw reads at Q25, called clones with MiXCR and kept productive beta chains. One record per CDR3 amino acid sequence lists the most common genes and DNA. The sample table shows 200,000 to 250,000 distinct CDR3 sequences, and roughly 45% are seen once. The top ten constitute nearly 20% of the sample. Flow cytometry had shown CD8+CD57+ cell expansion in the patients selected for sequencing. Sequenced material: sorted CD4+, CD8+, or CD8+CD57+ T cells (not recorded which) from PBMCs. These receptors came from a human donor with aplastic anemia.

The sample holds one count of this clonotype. CDR3 DNA sequence: TGTGCCAGCAGTTTCCCGCGTGACGCGGGCTACACCTTC. Translated, it gives CASSFPRDAGYTF. The gene calls are TRBV12-3 or TRBV12-4 and TRBJ1-2, with D uncertain. Trimming shortened V by 3 bases and J by 8 bases, and 13 bases separated the two germline ends. This CDR3 is 13 amino acids long.

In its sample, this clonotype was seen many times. DNA for the CDR3: TGTGCCAGCAGTGAGACAGGGGGCTATGGCTACACCTTC. Translated, it gives CASSETGGYGYTF. The chain links TRBV6-5 to TRBJ1-2; TRBD1 agrees at 9 bases. This CDR3 contains 13 residues. Germline V lookup: CDR1 MNHEY, CDR2 SVGAGI. With 5 bases clipped from V and 4 bases from J, the junction kept 2 bases outside the gene matches.

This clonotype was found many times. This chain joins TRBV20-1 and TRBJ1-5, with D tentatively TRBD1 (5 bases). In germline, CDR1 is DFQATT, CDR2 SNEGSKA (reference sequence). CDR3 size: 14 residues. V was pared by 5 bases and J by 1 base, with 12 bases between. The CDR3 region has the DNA TGCAGTGCTCAACACGGGGCGAGCAATCAGCCCCAGCATTTT. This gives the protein CSAQHGASNQPQHF.

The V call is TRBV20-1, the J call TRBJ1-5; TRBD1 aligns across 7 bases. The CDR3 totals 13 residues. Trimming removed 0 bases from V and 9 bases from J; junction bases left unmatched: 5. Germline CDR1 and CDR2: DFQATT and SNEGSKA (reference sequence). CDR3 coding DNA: TGCAGTGCTAGAGAGACAGGGCCAGGGCCCCAGCATTTT. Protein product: CSARETGPGPQHF.

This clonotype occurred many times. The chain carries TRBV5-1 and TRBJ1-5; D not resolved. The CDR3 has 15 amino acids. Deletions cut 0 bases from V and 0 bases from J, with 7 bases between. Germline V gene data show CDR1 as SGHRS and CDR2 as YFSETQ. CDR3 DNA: TGCGCCAGCAGCTTGGATGGGGATAGCAATCAGCCCCAGCATTTT. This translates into CASSLDGDSNQPQHF.

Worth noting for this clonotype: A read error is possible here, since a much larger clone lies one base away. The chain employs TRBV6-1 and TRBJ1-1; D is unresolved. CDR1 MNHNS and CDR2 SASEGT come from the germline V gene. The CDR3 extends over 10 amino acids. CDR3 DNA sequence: TGTGCCACTCAAGAGGGTAAAGCTCTCTTT. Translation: CATQEGKALF.

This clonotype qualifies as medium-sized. The CDR3 DNA reads as TGTGCCAGCAGTTTACTAGCGGGGGTGCAGTTCTTC. Protein product: CASSLLAGVQFF. The chain couples TRBV12-3 or TRBV12-4 to TRBJ2-1, with TRBD2 matching over 10 bases. There are 12 residues in the CDR3. Losses at the gene ends were 2 bases for V and 12 bases for J; bases not matched to a gene: 1.

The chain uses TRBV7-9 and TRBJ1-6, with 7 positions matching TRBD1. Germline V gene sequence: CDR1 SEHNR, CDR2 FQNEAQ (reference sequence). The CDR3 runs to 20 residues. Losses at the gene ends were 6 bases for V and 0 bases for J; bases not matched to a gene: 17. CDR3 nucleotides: TGTGCCAGCAGGTATCTGACAGGGCCCGGACCCAACTCCTATAATTCACCCCTCCACTTT. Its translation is CASRYLTGPGPNSYNSPLHF.

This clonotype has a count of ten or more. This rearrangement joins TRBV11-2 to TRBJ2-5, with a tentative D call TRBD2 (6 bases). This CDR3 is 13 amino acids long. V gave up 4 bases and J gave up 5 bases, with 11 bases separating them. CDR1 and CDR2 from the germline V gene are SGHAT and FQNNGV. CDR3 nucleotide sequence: TGTGCCAGCAGCTCCCTAGCGATCGAGACCCAGTACTTC. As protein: CASSSLAIETQYF.